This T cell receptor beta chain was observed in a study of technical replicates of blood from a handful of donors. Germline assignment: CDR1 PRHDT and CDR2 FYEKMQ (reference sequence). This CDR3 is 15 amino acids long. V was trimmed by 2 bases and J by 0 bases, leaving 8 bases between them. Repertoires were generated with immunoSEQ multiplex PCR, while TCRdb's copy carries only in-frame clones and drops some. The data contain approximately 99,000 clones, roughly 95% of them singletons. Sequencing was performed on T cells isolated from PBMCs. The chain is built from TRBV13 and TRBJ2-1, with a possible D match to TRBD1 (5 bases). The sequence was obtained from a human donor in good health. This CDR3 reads CASSLQTASYNEQFF. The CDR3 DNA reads TGTGCCAGCAGCTTACAGACAGCCTCCTACAATGAGCAGTTCTTC.